The 11 T cell receptor beta chains in this list originate from one sample, sequenced in a study of T cell clonality in common variable immunodeficiency. Assay: immunoSEQ multiplex PCR; the TCRdb copy retains only in-frame clones and omits some. Listed for the sample are about 50,000 clones, none seen a single time. The material sequenced was peripheral blood mononuclear cells. The receptor source for this set is a person aged 18-69 years in good health.

In this sample, this clone turned up many times. The CDR3 end is not reached by the read, which stops 3 residues before it; the germline J gene fills it in. The chain is built from TRBV5-8 and TRBJ2-3; the D gene is possibly TRBD2 (5 bases). The ends were cut back, 3 bases at V and 4 bases at J, with 15 bases in the middle. Germline lookup yields CDR1 SGHTS and CDR2 YDEGEE. The CDR3 extends over 15 amino acids. The CDR3 reads CASSYISLSADTQYF. The part of the CDR3 DNA that was read is TGTGCCAGCAGCTATATAAGCCTTAGCGCAGATACG.

This clone showed up many times. Coverage ceases 3 residues before the CDR3 finishes, and the germline J gene fills in the end. The chain carries TRBV19 and TRBJ1-5; D perhaps matches TRBD1 (5 bases). CDR1 and CDR2 from the germline V gene are LNHDA and SQIVND (reference sequence). The CDR3 contains 16 residues. V was shortened by 7 bases and J by 3 bases, with 19 bases between the two germline ends. The CDR3 bases that were read are TGTGCCAGTATATCGAAGTTAGACAGAGTCAATCAGCCC. Its translation: CASISKLDRVNQP. The whole CDR3 is CASISKLDRVNQPQHF.

On this clone: The CDR3 end is not reached by the read, which stops 3 residues before it; the germline J gene fills it in. This chain links TRBV18 with TRBJ1-5; 8 positions match TRBD1. CDR3 size: 20 residues. V trimming: 2 bases; J trimming: 0 bases; junction bases outside the gene matches: 15. Germline loops: CDR1 KGHSH, CDR2 LQKENI. The CDR3 bases that were read are TGTGCCAGCTCACCAACACTTCAGGGGGCGAGGGGGTATAGCAATCAGCCC. It codes for CASSPTLQGARGYSNQP. The CDR3, in full, reads CASSPTLQGARGYSNQPQHF.

The sample holds many counts of this clone. Other DNA sequences of this sample code for an identical CDR3. The sequenced part of the CDR3 DNA is TGTGCCAGCAGCTACGGGACAGGGGGTTACGAG. Translated: CASSYGTGGYE. The entire CDR3 sequence reads CASSYGTGGYEQYF. The chain carries TRBV5-6 and TRBJ2-7; TRBD1 matches at 11 bases. Sequencing ends 3 residues short of the CDR3 end; the germline J gene provides the rest. The CDR3 consists of 14 residues. V was pared by 3 bases and J by 4 bases, with 3 bases of the junction left unmatched. CDR1 SGHDT and CDR2 YYEEEE come from the germline V gene.

This clone was found many times. The CDR3 goes on 3 residues after the read ends, and that part is filled in from the germline J gene. The rearrangement links TRBV19 to TRBJ1-6; a weak D match, TRBD1 (6 bases). Per germline, CDR1 LNHDA and CDR2 SQIVND (reference sequence). The germline V and J ends were trimmed by 6 bases and 2 bases, with 14 bases remaining between them. The length of the CDR3 is 16 residues. The DNA read from the CDR3 is TGTGCCAGTAGGTCTCTACAGGGCACCTATAATTCACCC. This encodes CASRSLQGTYNSP. The whole CDR3 protein reads CASRSLQGTYNSPLHF.

This clone was counted a few times. The read falls 3 residues short of the CDR3 end, and the missing part is taken from the germline J gene. The rearrangement joins TRBV7-8 to TRBJ2-5, with TRBD1 matching over 7 bases. The CDR3 covers 16 residues. V trimming: 2 bases; J trimming: 2 bases; junction bases outside the gene matches: 8. From germline, CDR1 is SGHVS and CDR2 FQNEAQ. Incomplete CDR3 DNA: TGTGCCAGCAGCTTATGGGCAGGGGGAACTCAAGAGACC. Translated: CASSLWAGGTQET. The whole CDR3 protein reads CASSLWAGGTQETQYF. Full variable domain (remainder filled in from reference TRBV7-8 and TRBJ2-5): GAGVSQSPRYKVAKRGQDVALRCDPISGHVSLFWYQQALGQGPEFLTYFQNEAQLDKSGLPSDRFFAERPEGSVSTLKIQRTQQEDSAVYLCASSLWAGGTQETQYFGPGTRLLVL.

This clone was counted only a few times. A clone one base away is much larger, so this may be a read error. The CDR3 end falls 3 residues outside the read, so it is completed with the germline J gene. The chain combines TRBV7-3 with TRBJ2-2, with D perhaps TRBD1 (5 bases). This CDR3 comprises 15 residues. Germline V CDR1 and CDR2: SGHTA, FQGTGA. The covered CDR3 bases are TGTGCCAGCAGCTTAATTGCCGGTGGGGCCAACGTG. Protein product: CASSLIAGGANV. The full CDR3 sequence reads CASSLIAGGANVLFF. Variable domain in full (rest from reference TRBV7-3 and TRBJ2-2): GAGVSQTPSNKVTEKGKYVELRCDPISGHTALYWYRQSLGQGPEFLIYFQGTGAADDSGLPNDRFFAVRPEGSVSTLKIQRTERGDSAVYLCASSLIAGGANVLFFGEGSRLTVL.

This clone has a count of ten or more. The CDR3 end lies 3 residues beyond the end of the read and is filled in from the germline J gene. V and J are TRBV19 and TRBJ2-3, with D possibly matching TRBD2 (6 bases). Germline-derived CDR1 and CDR2 are LNHDA and SQIVND (reference sequence). The CDR3 has 14 amino acids. Trimming removed 5 bases from V and 4 bases from J, with 13 bases in between. The part of the CDR3 DNA that was read is TGTGCCAGTAGTTACGGGGGTGGGCCAGATACG. Residues: CASSYGGGPDT. The whole CDR3 is CASSYGGGPDTQYF.

This clone was detected many times. The CDR3 is cut off 3 residues early in the read; its end comes from the germline J gene. V and J are TRBV29-1 and TRBJ2-5; TRBD1 aligns across 7 bases. CDR1 and CDR2 (germline): SQVTM, ANQGSEA. The CDR3 is made up of 13 amino acids. With V trimmed by 6 bases and J by 5 bases, 9 bases remained unmatched. This CDR3 is CSVTGTDGETQYF. The DNA read from the CDR3 is TGCAGCGTCACCGGGACAGACGGGGAGACC.

In the case of this clone: Read sequence stops 3 residues before the CDR3 end, and the germline J gene provides the missing end. The chain links TRBV20-1 to TRBJ2-7, with D perhaps matching TRBD1 (6 bases). This CDR3 comprises 14 residues. The V and J ends lost 5 bases and 5 bases respectively, with 19 bases between them. From germline, CDR1 is DFQATT and CDR2 SNEGSKA (reference sequence). The part of the CDR3 DNA that was read is TGCAGTGCTCTCATATTGACAGGTCAGGACGAG. This encodes CSALILTGQDE. In full, the CDR3 is CSALILTGQDEQYF.

This clone has ten or more counts. The read terminates 3 residues ahead of where the CDR3 ends, so the germline J gene completes it. V usage is TRBV5-1 and J usage is TRBJ2-1, with D perhaps TRBD1 (5 bases). The length of the CDR3 is 14 residues. Germline assignment: CDR1 SGHRS and CDR2 YFSETQ. V dropped 4 bases and J dropped 7 bases, with 15 bases sitting between them. The CDR3 DNA, read in part, is TGCGCCAGCAGCATTCCTCCGACAGCGAATGAG. This sequence encodes CASSIPPTANE. The CDR3 in its entirety is CASSIPPTANEQFF.